A single T cell receptor beta chain is shown here with its context. Antigen unknown. These data originate in a study of identifying expanded T cells in peripheral blood. Broader study findings: Technical replicates showed around 1.3 changed clones; two weeks around 15; four weeks 19.

V was pared by 8 bases and J by 0 bases, with 2 bases of the junction left unmatched. Germline V gene sequence: CDR1 MDHEN, CDR2 SYDVKM. The length of the CDR3 is 13 residues. TCRdb's copy holds only in-frame clones and misses some; the assay was immunoSEQ multiplex PCR. The sample yields more than 85,000 clones, approximately 90% seen once. This chain links TRBV28 with TRBJ2-3; 7 bases line up with TRBD1. This TCR came from a person between 18 and 70 years old in good health. Sample: blood. Here the CDR3 reads CASGDSSTDTQYF. CDR3 nucleotides: TGTGCCAGCGGGGACAGCAGCACAGATACGCAGTATTTT.